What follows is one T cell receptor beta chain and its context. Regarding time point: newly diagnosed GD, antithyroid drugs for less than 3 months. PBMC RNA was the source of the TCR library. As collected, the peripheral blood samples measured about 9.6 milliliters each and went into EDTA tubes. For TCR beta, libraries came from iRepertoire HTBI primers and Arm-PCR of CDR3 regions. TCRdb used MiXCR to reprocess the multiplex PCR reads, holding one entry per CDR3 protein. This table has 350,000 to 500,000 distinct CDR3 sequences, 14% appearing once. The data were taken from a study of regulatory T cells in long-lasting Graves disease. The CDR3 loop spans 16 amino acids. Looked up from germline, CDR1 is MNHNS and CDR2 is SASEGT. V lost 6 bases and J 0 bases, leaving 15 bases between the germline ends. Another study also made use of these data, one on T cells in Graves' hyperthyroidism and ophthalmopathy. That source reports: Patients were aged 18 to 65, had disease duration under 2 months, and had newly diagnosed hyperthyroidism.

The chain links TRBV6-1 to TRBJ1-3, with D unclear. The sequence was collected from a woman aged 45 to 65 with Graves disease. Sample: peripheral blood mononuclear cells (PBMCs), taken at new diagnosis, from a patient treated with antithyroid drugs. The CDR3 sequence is CASSFRRASSGNTIYF. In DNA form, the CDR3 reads TGTGCCAGCAGCTTCCGGCGGGCGAGCTCTGGAAACACCATATATTTT.